This T cell receptor beta chain was sequenced for a study of blood T cell repertoires in COVID-19. As for the study in general: Specimens from acute and convalescent COVID-19 originated in the United States, Italy and Spain. PBMCs, B-cell-depleted T cells, or T cells were the source of the cDNA or gDNA that made up the material.

CDR1 and CDR2 (germline): SEHNR, FQNEAQ (reference sequence). The CDR3 covers 15 residues. The ends were cut back, 3 bases at V and 8 bases at J, with 17 bases in the middle. Methods used by the authors: Reference gene primer amplification gave nucleated cell count estimates. The assay was immunoSEQ multiplex PCR, and TCRdb's table has in-frame clones only and misses some. Clone size and the V and J calls come from that table; the DNA yielded D and trimming. The data hold about 110,000 clones, with about two thirds observed a single time. In its sample, this clone was seen once. This receptor was identified in a woman between 40 and 50 years old with acute or convalescent COVID-19. This chain connects TRBV7-9 to TRBJ2-1; no clear D. The sequencing input was peripheral blood. The chain's CDR3 is CASSFHQRMTDEQFF. The DNA for the CDR3 is TGTGCCAGCAGCTTTCATCAGAGAATGACTGATGAGCAGTTCTTC. Full variable domain (missing parts from reference TRBV7-9 and TRBJ2-1): DTGVSQNPRHKITKRGQNVTFRCDPISEHNRLYWYRQTLGQGPEFLTYFQNEAQLEKSRLLSDRFSAERPKGSFSTLEIQRTEQGDSAMYLCASSFHQRMTDEQFFGPGTRLTVL.